The 30 T cell receptor beta chains given below trace back to one sample, sequenced in a study of identical twins. TCRdb redid the calling of the 5' RACE reads with MiXCR, one entry per CDR3 protein. The sample records 420,000 or so distinct CDR3 sequences, less than 20% being singletons. Sequenced input: naive T cells sorted from blood. The receptors stem from a man aged 50 to 59 in good health.

The genes are TRBV7-8 and TRBJ2-1; a possible D gene is TRBD1 (5 bases). Deletions cut 2 bases from V and 4 bases from J, with 15 bases between. The CDR3 spans 16 residues. The germline gives CDR1 SGHVS, CDR2 FQNEAQ. The CDR3 DNA follows: TGTGCCAGCAGCTTATTGGGCAGGGATTTATACAATGAGCAGTTCTTC. This encodes CASSLLGRDLYNEQFF.

This clonotype was seen only a few times. The chain carries TRBV4-3 and TRBJ1-1, with D uncertain. With 0 bases removed from V and 1 base from J, the gap between germline ends came to 18 bases. CDR3 size: 18 residues. Germline V gene lookup returns CDR1 LGHNA and CDR2 YSLEER. The CDR3 here is CASSQDYTNGRGNTEAFF. CDR3 sequence (DNA): TGCGCCAGCAGCCAAGATTATACTAATGGACGTGGGAACACTGAAGCTTTCTTT.

This clonotype was detected ten times or more. The V and J genes are TRBV12-3 or TRBV12-4 and TRBJ2-1; D remains unclear. V was clipped by 3 bases and J by 11 bases, with 5 bases between them. The CDR3 spans 10 residues. The CDR3 sequence is CASSLGKQFF. In DNA, the CDR3 is TGTGCCAGCAGTTTGGGGAAGCAGTTCTTC.

A note on this clonotype: A read error may explain this, as a much larger clone is one base away. The CDR3 DNA is TGTGCCGGCAGCTTAGCGCTCCAGAGACAAGAGACCCAGTACTTC. It yields the protein CAGSLALQRQETQYF. The rearrangement joins TRBV7-9 to TRBJ2-5; D perhaps matches TRBD2 (5 bases). CDR3 size: 15 residues. Germline V gene data show CDR1 as SEHNR and CDR2 as FQNEAQ (reference sequence). Combining the CDR3 with reference TRBV7-9 and TRBJ2-5 gives the whole variable domain DTGVSQNPRHKITKRGQNVTFRCDPISEHNRLYWYRQTLGQGPEFLTYFQNEAQLEKSRLLSDRFSAERPKGSFSTLEIQRTEQGDSAMYLCAGSLALQRQETQYFGPGTRLLVL.

Only one count was recorded for this clonotype. This chain uses TRBV2 with TRBJ2-5; TRBD2 agrees at 9 bases. Germline V gene lookup returns CDR1 SNHLY and CDR2 FYNNEI. The CDR3 extends over 15 amino acids. The junction had 10 bases not matched to a gene; V was cut back by 6 bases and J by 5 bases. The chain's CDR3 is CASRTTSGGGETQYF. As DNA, the CDR3 is TGTGCCAGCAGGACGACTAGCGGAGGAGGCGAGACCCAGTACTTC.

This clonotype was seen a few times. The V call is TRBV10-3, the J call TRBJ2-4; TRBD1 is a possible D gene (6 bases). This CDR3 contains 12 residues. Trimming left V 2 bases short and J 7 bases short, with 6 bases between. Germline CDR1 and CDR2: ENHRY and SYGVKD. CDR3 in amino acids: CAISERGNIQYF. The CDR3 coding sequence is TGTGCCATCAGTGAGAGGGGGAACATTCAGTACTTC.

There are a few counts of this clonotype. This chain connects TRBV7-9 to TRBJ2-7; D perhaps matches TRBD2 (6 bases). Germline values: CDR1 SEHNR, CDR2 FQNEAQ (reference sequence). The V end was cut by 8 bases, the J end by 3 bases, with 20 bases between. The CDR3 is 15 amino acids. The CDR3 is CASGPLSGQRYEQYF. The CDR3 DNA reads as TGTGCCAGCGGGCCCCTAAGCGGGCAACGCTACGAGCAGTACTTC.

DNA of the CDR3: TGTGCCAGCAGCCTCGGGGGGGCCCATGAGACCCAGTACTTC. This gives the protein CASSLGGAHETQYF. The J gene is TRBJ2-5, the V gene TRBV7-2, with TRBD2 matching 8 bases. CDR1 and CDR2 (germline): SGHTA, FQGNSA. V dropped 5 bases and J dropped 5; count of bases not matched to a gene: 7. The CDR3 runs to 14 residues.

The sample holds a few counts of this clonotype. The gene calls are TRBV11-2 and TRBJ1-1; D call uncertain. The length of the CDR3 is 13 residues. The germline V gene has CDR1 SGHAT and CDR2 FQNNGV. The ends were cut back, 1 base at V and 9 bases at J, with 12 bases in the middle. Here the CDR3 DNA reads TGTGCCAGCAGCTTAGTGCCCCCCGGTAAAGCTTTCTTT. The encoded protein is CASSLVPPGKAFF.

This chain joins TRBV9 and TRBJ2-1, with D perhaps TRBD2 (5 bases). The CDR3 loop spans 15 amino acids. V was trimmed by 3 bases and J by 4 bases, leaving 14 bases between them. Per germline, CDR1 SGDLS and CDR2 YYNGEE. This CDR3 is CASSGKQRIYNEQFF. The CDR3 DNA follows: TGTGCCAGCAGCGGGAAACAGCGGATTTACAATGAGCAGTTCTTC.

Ten or more counts support this clonotype. The J gene is TRBJ2-3, the V gene TRBV5-1; D is ambiguous. The V gene lost 8 bases and the J gene lost 4 bases, with 17 bases spanning the gap. This CDR3 contains 14 residues. From germline, CDR1 is SGHRS and CDR2 YFSETQ. The DNA of the CDR3 is TGCGCCAGTATCTTGCTGGCCAGTGCAGATACGCAGTATTTT. Encoded protein: CASILLASADTQYF.

The sample holds a few counts of this clonotype. As DNA, the CDR3 is TGTGCCAGCAGAAACTATGAAAAACTGTTTTTT. It yields the protein CASRNYEKLFF. The chain is built from TRBV25-1 and TRBJ1-4; D remains unclear. The CDR3 runs 11 residues. Germline values: CDR1 MGHDK, CDR2 SYGVNS. Trimming pared 6 bases from V and 6 bases from J, leaving 5 bases between. Based on the CDR3 plus reference TRBV25-1 and TRBJ1-4, the full variable domain is EADIYQTPRYLVIGTGKKITLECSQTMGHDKMYWYQQDPGMELHLIHYSYGVNSTEKGDLSSESTVSRIRTEHFPLTLESARPSHTSQYLCASRNYEKLFFGSGTQLSVL.

This clonotype is a singleton in its sample. The CDR3 nucleotides are TGTGCCTGGAGTGTAGGGAGAGGAGAAAAACTGTTTTTT. Protein sequence: CAWSVGRGEKLFF. This chain links TRBV30 with TRBJ1-4; D uncertain. Between the trimmed V and J ends, which lost 0 bases and 8 bases, there was a span of 10 bases. The CDR3 is 13 amino acids. From germline, CDR1 is GTSNPN and CDR2 SVGIG (reference sequence).

The chain has TRBV6-5 and TRBJ2-1, with D possibly being TRBD2 (5 bases). V lost 2 bases and J lost 5, with 13 bases in between. The CDR3 contains 15 residues. Germline CDR1 reads MNHEY; CDR2 reads SVGAGI. CDR3 sequence reads: CASSYGEGADNEQFF. The CDR3 nucleotides read TGTGCCAGCAGTTACGGTGAGGGAGCGGACAATGAGCAGTTCTTC.

This clonotype was counted once. The V gene is TRBV20-1, the J gene TRBJ2-1; possibly TRBD1 for D (6 bases). The CDR3 is made up of 14 amino acids. In germline, CDR1 is DFQATT, CDR2 SNEGSKA (reference sequence). V lost 3 bases to trimming and J lost 4 bases, with 13 bases between them. CDR3 DNA sequence: TGCAGTGCTAGCAGGGGAGAGGTTTACAATGAGCAGTTCTTC. Encoded protein: CSASRGEVYNEQFF.

This clonotype has a count of ten or more. The chain has TRBV24-1 and TRBJ2-3; D not resolved. Germline lookup yields CDR1 KGHDR and CDR2 SFDVKD. V was trimmed by 3 bases and J by 2 bases, leaving 14 bases between them. There are 16 residues in the CDR3. The CDR3 sequence is CATSDTLARLTDTQYF. CDR3 DNA: TGTGCCACCAGTGATACCCTGGCGCGCCTCACAGATACGCAGTATTTT.

The chain links TRBV5-5 to TRBJ2-3; 11 bases agree with TRBD2. The germline V gene has CDR1 SGHKS and CDR2 YYEKEE (reference sequence). The CDR3 runs 16 residues. Trimming cost V 4 bases and J 3 bases; bases outside gene matches: 7. The CDR3 loop reads CASSTFSGGVTDTQYF. CDR3 nucleotide sequence: TGTGCCAGCAGCACCTTTAGCGGGGGGGTGACAGATACGCAGTATTTT.

The rearrangement uses TRBV9 and TRBJ1-5; no firm D call. Trimming took off 0 bases at V and 0 bases at J, with 19 bases between the two ends. This CDR3 is 19 amino acids long. Germline V lookup: CDR1 SGDLS, CDR2 YYNGEE. DNA of the CDR3: TGTGCCAGCAGCGTAGATATCCCGGGAGTCGTTTATAGCAATCAGCCCCAGCATTTT. This sequence encodes CASSVDIPGVVYSNQPQHF. Drawing the rest from reference TRBV9 and TRBJ1-5, the complete variable domain is DSGVTQTPKHLITATGQRVTLRCSPRSGDLSVYWYQQSLDQGLQFLIQYYNGEERAKGNILERFSAQQFPDLHSELNLSSLELGDSALYFCASSVDIPGVVYSNQPQHFGDGTRLSIL.

The rearrangement uses TRBV12-3 or TRBV12-4 and TRBJ1-5; TRBD1 matches at 11 bases. The trim removed 7 bases at V and 6 bases at J, leaving 5 bases unmatched. The CDR3 sequence is 14 residues long. CDR3 sequence: CASMGQGGFQPQHF. In DNA, the CDR3 is TGTGCCAGCATGGGACAGGGGGGGTTTCAGCCCCAGCATTTT.

The rearrangement joins TRBV20-1 to TRBJ2-7; TRBD2 matches 7 bases. This CDR3 comprises 12 residues. V lost 6 bases to trimming and J lost 2 bases; unmatched junction nucleotides: 4. Germline assignment: CDR1 DFQATT and CDR2 SNEGSKA (reference sequence). CDR3 coding DNA: TGCAGTGCCAGGACTAGGGCCTACGAGCAGTACTTC. Protein: CSARTRAYEQYF.

The chain couples TRBV6-2 or TRBV6-3 to TRBJ2-5; possibly TRBD2 for D (7 bases). V dropped 2 bases and J dropped 4 bases, with 20 bases sitting between them. This CDR3 contains 17 residues. The germline V gene has CDR1 MNHEY and CDR2 SVGEGT. The CDR3 nucleotides read TGTGCCAGCAGTTACCCCATCGGAGGGGGGGCGGTAGAGACCCAGTACTTC. This codes for CASSYPIGGGAVETQYF.

This rearrangement joins TRBV4-1 to TRBJ2-1; TRBD2 agrees at 9 bases. The CDR3 totals 17 residues. V lost 1 base to trimming and J lost 1 base; unmatched junction nucleotides: 5. CDR1 is MGHRA and CDR2 is YSYEKL in the germline V gene. The chain's CDR3 is CASSQVGGGASYNEQFF. CDR3 DNA: TGCGCCAGCAGCCAAGTTGGCGGGGGGGCATCCTACAATGAGCAGTTCTTC.

This rearrangement joins TRBV27 to TRBJ1-4; D is ambiguous. Germline V CDR1 and CDR2: MNHEY, SMNVEV (reference sequence). This CDR3 contains 14 residues. V dropped 7 bases and J dropped 5 bases, with 14 bases sitting between them. The CDR3: CASTSPSGNEKLFF. The CDR3 DNA is TGTGCCAGCACCTCCCCCAGTGGGAATGAAAAACTGTTTTTT.

The chain uses TRBV27 and TRBJ1-5; 10 nucleotides match TRBD1. V was pared by 5 bases and J by 5 bases, with 6 bases of the junction left unmatched. The CDR3 is 15 residues long. In germline, CDR1 is MNHEY, CDR2 SMNVEV (reference sequence). The CDR3 DNA reads as TGTGCCAGCAGTCGAGGACAGGGGGTCTATCAGCCCCAGCATTTT. Its translation: CASSRGQGVYQPQHF.

This clonotype was observed a handful of times. CDR3 amino acids: CASSSPPGDTQYF. The CDR3 DNA reads TGTGCCAGCAGCTCCCCCCCGGGAGATACGCAGTATTTT. The rearrangement uses TRBV7-2 and TRBJ2-3; no definite D call. V gave up 4 bases and J gave up 5 bases, with 10 bases separating them. The CDR3 sequence is 13 residues long. Germline CDR1 and CDR2: SGHTA and FQGNSA.

This clonotype was seen ten or more times. The chain joins TRBV12-3 or TRBV12-4 to TRBJ2-4; D possibly uses TRBD1 or TRBD2 (6 bases each). This CDR3 has 20 amino acids. The ends were cut back, 5 bases at V and 0 bases at J, with 26 bases in the middle. This CDR3 reads CASSLEGWQGPPGAKNIQYF. DNA for the CDR3: TGTGCCAGCAGTCTGGAGGGTTGGCAGGGGCCGCCGGGAGCCAAAAACATTCAGTACTTC.

In its sample, this clonotype was seen a few times. The chain has TRBV28 and TRBJ1-2; no definite D call. CDR1 and CDR2 (germline): MDHEN, SYDVKM. The germline V and J ends were trimmed by 6 bases and 3 bases, with 8 bases remaining between them. This CDR3 region has 12 residues. CDR3 residues: CASSPRDYGYTF. In DNA, the CDR3 is TGTGCCAGCAGCCCCCGGGACTATGGCTACACCTTC.

This clonotype was picked up many times. The chain couples TRBV10-3 to TRBJ2-3; D uncertain. The V end lost 11 bases, the J end lost 2 bases, and 23 bases lay between the germline ends. From germline, CDR1 is ENHRY and CDR2 SYGVKD. This CDR3 is built from 16 residues. The CDR3 sequence is CAVRTGLADTTDTQYF. CDR3 DNA sequence: TGTGCCGTCCGAACCGGGCTGGCTGATACCACAGATACGCAGTATTTT.

The chain has TRBV20-1 and TRBJ2-1; D is possibly TRBD1 or TRBD2 (5 bases each). Deletions cut 3 bases from V and 8 bases from J, with 14 bases between. CDR1 DFQATT and CDR2 SNEGSKA come from the germline V gene (reference sequence). The CDR3 runs to 13 residues. The CDR3 region is CSASWGFLDEQFF. CDR3 DNA sequence: TGCAGTGCTAGCTGGGGGTTTTTGGATGAGCAGTTCTTC.

This clonotype was recorded a few times. The rearrangement uses TRBV29-1 and TRBJ2-1; no reliable D call. The CDR3 is 13 amino acids. Germline V gene sequence: CDR1 SQVTM, CDR2 ANQGSEA. The V end lost 4 bases, the J end lost 4 bases, and 11 bases lay between the germline ends. DNA for the CDR3: TGCAGCGTTGTATTGCAACTGTACAATGAGCAGTTCTTC. This codes for CSVVLQLYNEQFF.